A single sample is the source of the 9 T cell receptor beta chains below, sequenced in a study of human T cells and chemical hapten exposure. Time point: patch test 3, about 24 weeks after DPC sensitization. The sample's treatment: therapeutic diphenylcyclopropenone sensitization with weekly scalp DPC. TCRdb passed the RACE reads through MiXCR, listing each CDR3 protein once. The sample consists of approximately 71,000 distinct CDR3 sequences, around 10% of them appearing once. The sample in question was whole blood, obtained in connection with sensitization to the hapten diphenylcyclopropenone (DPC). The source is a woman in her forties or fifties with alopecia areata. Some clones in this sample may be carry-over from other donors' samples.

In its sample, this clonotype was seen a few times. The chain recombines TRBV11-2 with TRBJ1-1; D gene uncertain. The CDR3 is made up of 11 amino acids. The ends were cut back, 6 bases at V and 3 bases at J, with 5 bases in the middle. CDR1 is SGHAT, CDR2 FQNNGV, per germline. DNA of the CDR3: TGTGCCAGCAGGCAACACACTGAAGCTTTCTTT. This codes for CASRQHTEAFF. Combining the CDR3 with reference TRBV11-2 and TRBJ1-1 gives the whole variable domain EAGVAQSPRYKIIEKRQSVAFWCNPISGHATLYWYQQILGQGPKLLIQFQNNGVVDDSQLPKDRFSAERLKGVDSTLKIQPAKLEDSAVYLCASRQHTEAFFGQGTRLTVV.

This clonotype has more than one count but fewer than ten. The CDR3 protein is CASSFRTSGGASTDTQYF. The DNA of the CDR3 is TGTGCCAGCAGCTTTCGGACTAGCGGGGGGGCCAGCACAGATACGCAGTATTTT. The chain employs TRBV11-2 and TRBJ2-3; 15 bases map to TRBD2. The CDR3 runs to 18 residues. J was trimmed by 0 bases and V by 3 bases; bases with no gene match: 4. Germline V CDR1 and CDR2: SGHAT, FQNNGV.

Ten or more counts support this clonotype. The CDR3 is CASSLEGTGAGANVLTF. CDR3 sequence (DNA): TGTGCCAGCAGCTTAGAGGGGACAGGGGCTGGGGCCAACGTCCTGACTTTC. The J gene is TRBJ2-6, the V gene TRBV4-2; 10 bases line up with TRBD1. The CDR3 sequence is 17 residues long. CDR1 and CDR2 (germline): LGHNA, YNFKEQ. V was clipped by 5 bases and J by 2 bases; unmatched bases: 6.

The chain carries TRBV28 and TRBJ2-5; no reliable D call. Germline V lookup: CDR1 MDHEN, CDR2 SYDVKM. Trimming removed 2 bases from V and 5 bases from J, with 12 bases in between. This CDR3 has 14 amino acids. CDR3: CASSLTRIAETQYF. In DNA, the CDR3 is TGTGCCAGCAGTTTAACCCGGATCGCCGAGACCCAGTACTTC.

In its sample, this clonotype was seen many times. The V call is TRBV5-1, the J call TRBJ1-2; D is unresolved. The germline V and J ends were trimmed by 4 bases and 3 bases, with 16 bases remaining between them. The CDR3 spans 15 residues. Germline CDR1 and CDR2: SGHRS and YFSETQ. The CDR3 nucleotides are TGCGCCAGCAGCCCCCGGGCCCCGAGTGACTATGGCTACACCTTC. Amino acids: CASSPRAPSDYGYTF.

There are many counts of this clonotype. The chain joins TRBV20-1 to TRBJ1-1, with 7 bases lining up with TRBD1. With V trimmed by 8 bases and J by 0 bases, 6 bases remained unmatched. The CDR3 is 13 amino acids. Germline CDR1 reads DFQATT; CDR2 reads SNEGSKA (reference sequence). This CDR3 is CSPRGGVNTEAFF. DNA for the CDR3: TGCAGTCCCAGGGGGGGGGTGAACACTGAAGCTTTCTTT.

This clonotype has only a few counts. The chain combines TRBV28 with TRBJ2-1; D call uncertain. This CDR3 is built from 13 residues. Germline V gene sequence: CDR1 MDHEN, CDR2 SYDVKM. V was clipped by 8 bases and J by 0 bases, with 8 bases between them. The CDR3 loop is CASGPPSYNEQFF. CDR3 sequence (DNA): TGTGCCAGCGGACCGCCCTCCTACAATGAGCAGTTCTTC.

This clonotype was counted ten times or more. CDR3 protein: CASSPTRDGELFF. Written as DNA, the CDR3 is TGTGCCAGCAGCCCAACTAGGGACGGGGAGCTGTTTTTT. The gene calls are TRBV3-1 and TRBJ2-2; possibly TRBD2 for D (5 bases). The CDR3 extends over 13 amino acids. V lost 4 bases, J lost 7 bases, and 10 bases lay in between. Germline lookup yields CDR1 LGHDT and CDR2 YNNKEL (reference sequence).

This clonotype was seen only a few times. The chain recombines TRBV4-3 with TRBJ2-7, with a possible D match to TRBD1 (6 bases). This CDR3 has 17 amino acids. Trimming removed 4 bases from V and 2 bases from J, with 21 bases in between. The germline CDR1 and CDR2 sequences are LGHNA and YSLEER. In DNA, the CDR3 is TGCGCCAGCAGCCGCCTTGTTGACAGGCTTCACCCCTACGAGCAGTACTTC. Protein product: CASSRLVDRLHPYEQYF.